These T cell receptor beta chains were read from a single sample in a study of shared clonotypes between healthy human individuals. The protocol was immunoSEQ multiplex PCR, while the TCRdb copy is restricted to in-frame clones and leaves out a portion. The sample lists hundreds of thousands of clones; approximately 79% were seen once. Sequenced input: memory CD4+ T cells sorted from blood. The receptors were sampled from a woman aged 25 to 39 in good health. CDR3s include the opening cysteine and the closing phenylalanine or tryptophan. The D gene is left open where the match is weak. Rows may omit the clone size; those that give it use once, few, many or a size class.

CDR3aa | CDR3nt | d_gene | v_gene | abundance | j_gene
CASTYLGAGTGELFF | TGTGCCAGCACGTATTTGGGGGCAGGCACCGGGGAGCTGTTTTTT | - | TRBV27 | - | TRBJ2-2
CASSLWTRYNEQFF | TGTGCCAGCAGTTTATGGACGCGATACAATGAGCAGTTCTTC | - | TRBV27 | - | TRBJ2-1
CSGIGGRETQYF | TGCAGCGGTATCGGGGGCCGGGAGACCCAGTACTTC | - | TRBV29-1 | - | TRBJ2-5
CASSMQRGSRLSSYEQYF | TGTGCCAGTAGTATGCAGCGGGGGTCGAGACTCAGCTCCTACGAGCAGTACTTC | TRBD2 | TRBV19 | - | TRBJ2-7
CASTTAGGLAGGELFF | TGCGCCAGCACCACGGCGGGAGGGCTGGCGGGCGGGGAGCTGTTTTTT | TRBD2 | TRBV5-1 | - | TRBJ2-2
CASSWDHQVADTQYF | TGTGCCAGCAGTTGGGACCACCAGGTCGCAGATACGCAGTATTTT | - | TRBV6-1 | - | TRBJ2-3
CASSFEGRNEQFF | TGTGCCAGCAGCTTTGAGGGAAGAAATGAGCAGTTCTTC | - | TRBV5-4 | few | TRBJ2-1
CASSRAGGPREQYF | TGCGCCAGCAGCAGGGCGGGAGGGCCACGCGAGCAGTACTTC | TRBD2 | TRBV5-1 | - | TRBJ2-7
CASSPTSASGEQYF | TGCGCCAGCAGCCCAACTAGCGCATCTGGAGAGCAGTACTTC | TRBD2 | TRBV5-1 | - | TRBJ2-7
CASIPRQGSSYNEQFF | TGTGCCAGCATCCCTCGGCAGGGGAGCTCCTACAATGAGCAGTTCTTC | - | TRBV2 | - | TRBJ2-1
CASSPSGSRETQYF | TGCGCCAGCAGCCCTAGCGGGAGCAGGGAGACCCAGTACTTC | TRBD2 | TRBV5-1 | - | TRBJ2-5
CASSSIAGGGGYVTQYF | TGTGCCAGCAGTTCGATCGCGGGAGGAGGGGGTTATGTTACGCAGTATTTT | TRBD2 | TRBV27 | many | TRBJ2-3
CASSLRRAGSSGANVLTF | TGTGCCAGCAGCCTCCGACGGGCTGGCTCCTCGGGGGCCAACGTCCTGACTTTC | - | TRBV14 | - | TRBJ2-6
CASRGQATNEKLFF | TGTGCCAGCAGGGGACAGGCAACTAATGAAAAACTGTTTTTT | TRBD1 | TRBV2 | - | TRBJ1-4
CASSFLYPDTQYF | TGTGCCAGCAGCTTTCTTTACCCAGATACGCAGTATTTT | - | TRBV7-9 | few | TRBJ2-3
CAWIPRGYEKLFF | TGTGCCTGGATCCCCCGGGGATACGAAAAACTGTTTTTT | - | TRBV30 | few | TRBJ1-4
CASRTSGANVLTF | TGTGCCAGCCGGACCTCTGGGGCCAACGTCCTGACTTTC | - | TRBV6-5 | - | TRBJ2-6
CASSPGGQGAGELFF | TGTGCCAGCAGCCCGGGGGGACAGGGAGCCGGGGAGCTGTTTTTT | TRBD1 | TRBV7-8 | once | TRBJ2-2
CASSEGGRQGRVYF | TGTGCCAGCAGTGAAGGAGGGAGACAGGGGAGGGTTTACTTC | - | TRBV6-1 | - | TRBJ2-7
CASSPPEGAEAFF | TGTGCCAGCTCACCACCGGAAGGGGCTGAAGCTTTCTTT | - | TRBV18 | - | TRBJ1-1
CATSRSVFGASPRYNEQFF | TGTGCCACCAGCAGGTCTGTTTTCGGGGCCAGCCCTCGGTACAATGAGCAGTTCTTC | - | TRBV15 | - | TRBJ2-1
CASKTGLFYGYTF | TGTGCCAGCAAGACAGGGTTGTTTTATGGCTACACCTTC | TRBD1 | TRBV28 | many | TRBJ1-2
CASSFPSGRSGANVLTF | TGTGCCAGCAGTTTTCCTAGCGGGAGGTCTGGGGCCAACGTCCTGACTTTC | TRBD2 | TRBV28 | - | TRBJ2-6
CAGGKTSSYEQYF | TGTGCTGGGGGCAAGACCAGCTCCTACGAGCAGTACTTC | - | TRBV6-1 | - | TRBJ2-7
CASSLALRTSEQYF | TGTGCCAGCAGCTTAGCGCTACGGACATCCGAGCAGTACTTC | - | TRBV7-2 | - | TRBJ2-7
CASSPSRGLVNEQFF | TGTGCCAGCAGCCCCTCTCGGGGACTAGTTAATGAGCAGTTCTTC | TRBD2 | TRBV9 | - | TRBJ2-1
CASSQVSTPETQYF | TGCGCCAGCAGCCAAGTCTCTACCCCAGAGACCCAGTACTTC | - | TRBV4-1 | once | TRBJ2-5
CASSENQAEFNNEQFF | TGTGCCAGCAGTGAAAATCAAGCGGAGTTCAACAATGAGCAGTTCTTC | - | TRBV25-1 | few | TRBJ2-1
CASSPLPTDTQYF | TGTGCCAGCTCACCACTCCCTACAGATACGCAGTATTTT | - | TRBV18 | - | TRBJ2-3
CASRPELHEKLFF | TGTGCCAGCAGGCCGGAACTCCATGAAAAACTGTTTTTT | - | TRBV2 | - | TRBJ1-4
CASSPGGMAKNIQYF | TGTGCCAGCAGCCCGGGGGGTATGGCCAAAAACATTCAGTACTTC | TRBD2 | TRBV28 | - | TRBJ2-4
CASSPSPGDTDTQYF | TGTGCCAGCAGCCCGTCTCCGGGAGACACAGATACGCAGTATTTT | - | TRBV5-6 | - | TRBJ2-3
CAWIKKGNTGELFF | TGTGCCTGGATTAAGAAGGGAAACACCGGGGAGCTGTTTTTT | - | TRBV30 | - | TRBJ2-2
CASSEAPVDSGRNEQYF | TGTGCCAGCAGTGAAGCACCGGTGGATAGCGGGAGAAACGAGCAGTACTTC | TRBD2 | TRBV2 | - | TRBJ2-7
CASSDPNTGQGQSYEQYF | TGTGCCAGCAGTGATCCTAATACGGGACAGGGCCAATCCTACGAGCAGTACTTC | TRBD1 | TRBV25-1 | - | TRBJ2-7
CASSYSSEEGNTIYF | TGTGCCAGCAGTTACTCCTCGGAAGAAGGAAACACCATATATTTT | - | TRBV6-5 | - | TRBJ1-3
CAWRLGARGVNTEAFF | TGTGCCTGGAGACTCGGAGCCCGGGGGGTGAACACTGAAGCTTTCTTT | - | TRBV30 | few | TRBJ1-1
CASSLEGGAGRGTF | TGTGCCAGCAGCTTAGAAGGGGGGGCAGGCCGAGGAACCTTC | - | TRBV7-9 | - | TRBJ1-2
CASSLNPSYEQYF | TGTGCCAGCAGCTTAAACCCCTCCTACGAGCAGTACTTC | - | TRBV7-8 | - | TRBJ2-7
CASSEEGNQPQHF | TGTGCCAGCAGTGAAGAGGGCAATCAGCCCCAGCATTTT | - | TRBV2 | - | TRBJ1-5
CASSYRGRANEKLFF | TGTGCCAGCAGTTACCGGGGTAGGGCTAATGAAAAACTGTTTTTT | - | TRBV27 | - | TRBJ1-4
CASSIWNQPQHF | TGTGCCAGTAGTATATGGAATCAGCCCCAGCATTTT | - | TRBV19 | - | TRBJ1-5
CASSQEAWTGELFF | TGCGCCAGCAGTCAGGAGGCGTGGACCGGGGAGCTGTTTTTT | - | TRBV10-2 | - | TRBJ2-2
CASSFGGRGSGANVLTF | TGTGCCAGCAGTTTCGGCGGAAGGGGCTCTGGGGCCAACGTCCTGACTTTC | - | TRBV27 | - | TRBJ2-6
CASRKAGGFTEAFF | TGTGCCAGCCGTAAGGCAGGGGGTTTCACTGAAGCTTTCTTT | TRBD1 | TRBV13 | - | TRBJ1-1
CASSPSRGLVEYF | TGTGCCAGCAGCCCATCGCGGGGACTCGTTGAGTATTTT | - | TRBV11-2 | - | TRBJ2-3
CASSKNNSGQRSYEQYF | TGTGCCAGCAGCAAAAACAACAGTGGCCAACGCTCCTACGAGCAGTACTTC | - | TRBV7-2 | - | TRBJ2-7
CASSSRTGKLGEAFF | TGCGCCAGCAGCTCTCGGACAGGGAAGCTTGGTGAAGCTTTCTTT | TRBD1 | TRBV5-1 | - | TRBJ1-1
CASSLVTAGGNEQYF | TGCGCCAGCAGCTTGGTAACGGCGGGAGGTAACGAGCAGTACTTC | TRBD2 | TRBV5-1 | few | TRBJ2-7
CASSFYSGLNEQFF | TGTGCCAGCAGCTTCTATAGCGGACTCAATGAGCAGTTCTTC | - | TRBV7-2 | - | TRBJ2-1
CASSSLLQGRSNTEAFF | TGCGCCAGCAGCTCCCTCCTACAGGGGCGATCAAACACTGAAGCTTTCTTT | TRBD1 | TRBV5-1 | - | TRBJ1-1
CAILGPGQPKNIQYF | TGTGCCATCTTGGGACCGGGACAGCCCAAAAACATTCAGTACTTC | TRBD1 | TRBV10-3 | - | TRBJ2-4
CASSPRSGSLVDTQYF | TGTGCCAGCAGCCCGCGTAGCGGGAGCCTGGTAGATACGCAGTATTTT | TRBD2 | TRBV7-2 | - | TRBJ2-3
CASSPGTVLGDTQYF | TGTGCCAGCAGCCCCGGGACAGTGCTGGGGGATACGCAGTATTTT | TRBD1 | TRBV7-7 | - | TRBJ2-3
CAISAGEVTDTQYF | TGTGCCATCAGTGCTGGGGAGGTCACAGATACGCAGTATTTT | - | TRBV10-3 | few | TRBJ2-3